This T cell receptor (beta chain) was observed in a study of CD8 T cells in ankylosing spondylitis. This clonotype was counted at least ten times. 5'-RACE, quantitative and with molecular barcodes, yielded the TCR beta libraries. A single record per CDR3 protein comes from TCRdb applying MiXCR to the 5' RACE reads. The data contain about 220,000 distinct CDR3 sequences, 8% to 11% of them singletons. The specimen sequenced was blood, either unsorted or a sorted T cell fraction (not recorded which). This receptor was identified in a male donor with ankylosing spondylitis or in good health (not recorded which).

The CDR3: CASSPLTGGQETQYF. The DNA of the CDR3 is TGTGCCAGCAGTCCCCTCACAGGGGGCCAAGAGACCCAGTACTTC. This chain joins TRBV6-1 and TRBJ2-5; 8 bases are a match to TRBD1. The CDR3 is 15 amino acids. V lost 5 bases, J lost 1 base, and 6 bases stayed unmatched. Per germline, CDR1 MNHNS and CDR2 SASEGT.